The source of this T cell receptor beta chain is a study of breast tumors, draining lymph nodes, adjacent tissues. Study-wide points: Data only fit, rather than demonstrated, lymph node origin of most tumor T cells. Tumor TCR diversity was below lymph nodes but above nontumor tissue. Tumor and nontumor repertoires were significantly more similar in luminal-like than in basal-like breast cancer.

This clonotype was counted many times. Antigen specificity is unknown. CDR3 length equals 19 residues. Trimming removed 5 bases at V and 4 bases at J, with 30 bases between. Germline lookup yields CDR1 MNHEY and CDR2 SVGAGI. Axillary draining lymph nodes of breast cancer patients supplied the node samples. TCRdb called the multiplex PCR reads again in MiXCR, with one record for every CDR3 protein. The repertoire consists of around 140,000 distinct CDR3 sequences, with 20% to 25% occurring once and the leading ten covering under 3%. This rearrangement joins TRBV6-5 to TRBJ2-7; a weak D match, TRBD1 (8 bases). This receptor was taken from a female donor with breast cancer. Some clones in this sample may be carry-over from other donors' samples. The sample taken for sequencing was axillary lymph node tissue. CDR3 bases: TGTGCCAGCAGTCCCACGACCCCAGGGGGCGGGCGGGAGAGGTACGAGCAGTACTTC. It translates to CASSPTTPGGGRERYEQYF.